Below are 15 T cell receptor beta chains sequenced from a single sample in a study of OX40 agonist ivuxolimab in advanced cancers. Libraries were constructed by the immunoSEQ multiplex PCR assay. The table was pulled from immuneACCESS by TCRdb, which kept in-frame rearrangements only. Such tables lose some clones; where checked, under half of the loss comes from unresolved V genes, and the rest has no known cause. The sample table records approximately 80,000 clones; about 91% of these occur just once. The ten largest account for about 6.6% of the sample. Sequencing was performed on CD4+ or CD8+ T cells sorted from blood, taken in a trial of the OX40 agonist ivuxolimab. These receptors were obtained from an adult with an advanced solid tumor such as melanoma, head and neck, liver or kidney cancer.

This chain uses TRBV30 with TRBJ2-7, with 9 bases lining up with TRBD1. The CDR3 extends over 13 amino acids. Germline V lookup: CDR1 GTSNPN, CDR2 SVGIG (reference sequence). With V trimmed by 3 bases and J by 3 bases, 3 bases remained unmatched. CDR3 region: CAWSTGQGYEQYF. The DNA for the CDR3 is TGTGCCTGGAGCACGGGACAGGGCTACGAGCAGTACTTC.

The chain employs TRBV7-2 and TRBJ2-1; 7 bases are shared with TRBD2. The CDR3 totals 15 residues. Trimming cost V 0 bases and J 7 bases; bases outside gene matches: 6. Germline V gene sequence: CDR1 SGHTA, CDR2 FQGNSA. CDR3 nucleotide sequence: TGTGCCAGCAGCTTAGCGGGAGGGTTAGGAAATGAGCAGTTCTTC. Its translation is CASSLAGGLGNEQFF. Looking up the rest from reference TRBV7-2 and TRBJ2-1 gives the full variable domain: GAGVSQSPSNKVTEKGKDVELRCDPISGHTALYWYRQSLGQGLEFLIYFQGNSAPDKSGLPSDRFSAERTGGSVSTLTIQRTQQEDSAVYLCASSLAGGLGNEQFFGPGTRLTVL.

V is TRBV27 and J is TRBJ2-1; tentative D call: TRBD2 (6 bases). The CDR3 consists of 15 residues. The germline V gene has CDR1 MNHEY and CDR2 SMNVEV (reference sequence). V lost 2 bases to trimming and J lost 1 base, with 9 bases between them. The CDR3 sequence is CASSLLARSYNEQFF. In nucleotides, the CDR3 is TGTGCCAGCAGTTTACTAGCGCGATCCTACAATGAGCAGTTCTTC.

J is TRBJ2-5 and V is TRBV9; tentatively, D is TRBD2 (5 bases). Per germline, CDR1 SGDLS and CDR2 YYNGEE. V gave up 4 bases and J gave up 4 bases, with 17 bases separating them. The CDR3 has 15 residues. The CDR3 here is CASSNGIGLGETQYF. Here the CDR3 DNA reads TGTGCCAGCAGCAACGGGATAGGCTTAGGAGAGACCCAGTACTTC.

The chain carries TRBV30 and TRBJ2-5; 13 bases map to TRBD2. J was trimmed by 4 bases and V by 5 bases; bases with no gene match: 7. Germline V gene sequence: CDR1 GTSNPN, CDR2 SVGIG (reference sequence). CDR3 length: 15 residues. The CDR3 region has the DNA TGTGCCTGGGATACTAGCGGGAGGGCCCTAGAGACCCAGTACTTC. This gives the protein CAWDTSGRALETQYF.

This chain connects TRBV10-3 to TRBJ2-5; D may match TRBD1 or TRBD2 (6 bases each). The ends were cut back, 8 bases at V and 0 bases at J, with 13 bases in the middle. The CDR3 extends over 14 amino acids. Germline values: CDR1 ENHRY, CDR2 SYGVKD. Here the CDR3 DNA reads TGTGCCATCTCTAAGGGGGGAAACCAAGAGACCCAGTACTTC. Its translation: CAISKGGNQETQYF.

V gene TRBV5-1 combines with J gene TRBJ2-4; TRBD1 matches 9 bases. The germline V gene has CDR1 SGHRS and CDR2 YFSETQ. This CDR3 has 17 residues. The V and J ends lost 0 bases and 0 bases, in that order; junction bases with no gene match: 4. CDR3 in DNA: TGCGCCAGCAGCTTGGCGGGACAGGGCTTAGCCAAAAACATTCAGTACTTC. Translation gives CASSLAGQGLAKNIQYF.

The chain joins TRBV5-1 to TRBJ2-7, with TRBD1 matching over 10 bases. Germline values: CDR1 SGHRS, CDR2 YFSETQ. Trimming removed 3 bases from V and 3 bases from J; junction bases left unmatched: 3. The CDR3 is made up of 14 amino acids. The DNA of the CDR3 is TGCGCCAGCAGCTCCGGGACAGGGGACTACGAGCAGTACTTC. Its translation is CASSSGTGDYEQYF.

The genes are TRBV5-4 and TRBJ2-7, with D unclear. V lost 0 bases to trimming and J lost 3 bases, with 10 bases between them. Looked up from germline, CDR1 is SGHNT and CDR2 is YYREEE (reference sequence). This CDR3 is built from 14 residues. The CDR3 protein is CASSLDGGVYEQYF. CDR3 nucleotides: TGTGCCAGCAGCTTGGACGGCGGAGTCTACGAGCAGTACTTC.

V gene TRBV10-3 combines with J gene TRBJ2-2, with 8 bases lining up with TRBD1. V lost 4 bases, J lost 5 bases, and 6 bases stayed unmatched. Germline V lookup: CDR1 ENHRY, CDR2 SYGVKD. CDR3 size: 15 residues. CDR3 sequence: CAISVQGAGTGELFF. The CDR3 DNA sequence: TGTGCCATCAGTGTTCAGGGGGCAGGTACCGGGGAGCTGTTTTTT.

This sequence joins TRBV7-2 and TRBJ2-2, with D perhaps being TRBD1 or TRBD2 (6 bases each). Germline V gives CDR1 SGHTA, CDR2 FQGNSA. This CDR3 is built from 15 residues. Trimming stripped 1 base from V and 4 bases from J, with 10 bases between. Here the CDR3 DNA reads TGTGCCAGCAGCTTAGTCAGGGGAGGCACCGGGGAGCTGTTTTTT. Protein: CASSLVRGGTGELFF.

This chain joins TRBV9 and TRBJ1-2, with a tentative D call TRBD1 (5 bases). V lost 3 bases and J 4 bases, leaving 19 bases between the germline ends. Germline V gene lookup returns CDR1 SGDLS and CDR2 YYNGEE. CDR3 length: 16 amino acids. The CDR3 coding sequence is TGTGCCAGCAGCGCCCTCGGGGCAGACGGACTCTATGGCTACACCTTC. Amino acid sequence: CASSALGADGLYGYTF.

V gene TRBV4-2 combines with J gene TRBJ1-4; TRBD1 is a possible D gene (5 bases). Germline lookup yields CDR1 LGHNA and CDR2 YNFKEQ. There are 15 residues in the CDR3. Trimming removed 3 bases at V and 0 bases at J, with 8 bases between. The CDR3 spells CASSQEGATNEKLFF. As DNA, the CDR3 is TGTGCCAGCAGCCAGGAAGGGGCAACTAATGAAAAACTGTTTTTT.

The chain has TRBV7-9 and TRBJ2-1; no clear D gene. Trimming stripped 5 bases from V and 6 bases from J, with 11 bases between. Germline V gene data show CDR1 as SEHNR and CDR2 as FQNEAQ (reference sequence). This CDR3 is built from 13 residues. Here the CDR3 reads CASSLPDRNEQFF. For the CDR3, the DNA is TGTGCCAGCAGCCTCCCGGACCGCAATGAGCAGTTCTTC.

The chain is built from TRBV2 and TRBJ2-1; 8 positions match TRBD2. The CDR3 runs to 11 residues. V lost 6 bases to trimming and J lost 12 bases; unmatched junction nucleotides: 4. Germline CDR1 SNHLY, CDR2 FYNNEI. The CDR3 DNA reads as TGTGCCAGCAGGAGCGGGAGTAGGCAGTTCTTC. Protein product: CASRSGSRQFF.